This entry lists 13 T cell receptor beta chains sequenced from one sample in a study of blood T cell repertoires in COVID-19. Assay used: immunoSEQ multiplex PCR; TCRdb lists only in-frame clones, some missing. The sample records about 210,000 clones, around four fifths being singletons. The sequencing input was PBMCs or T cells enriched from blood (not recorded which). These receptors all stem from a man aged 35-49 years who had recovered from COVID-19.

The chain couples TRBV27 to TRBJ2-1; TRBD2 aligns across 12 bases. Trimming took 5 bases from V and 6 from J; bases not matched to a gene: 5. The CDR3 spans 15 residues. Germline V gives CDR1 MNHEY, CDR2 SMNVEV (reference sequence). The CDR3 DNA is TGTGCCAGCAGTCGACTAGCGGGAGTCTCCAATGAGCAGTTCTTC. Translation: CASSRLAGVSNEQFF.

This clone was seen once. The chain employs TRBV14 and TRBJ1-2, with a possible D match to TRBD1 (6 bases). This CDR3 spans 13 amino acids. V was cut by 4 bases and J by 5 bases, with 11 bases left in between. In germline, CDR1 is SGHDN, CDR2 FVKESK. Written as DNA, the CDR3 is TGTGCCAGCAGCCCCCAGGACAGATATGGCTACACCTTC. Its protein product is CASSPQDRYGYTF.

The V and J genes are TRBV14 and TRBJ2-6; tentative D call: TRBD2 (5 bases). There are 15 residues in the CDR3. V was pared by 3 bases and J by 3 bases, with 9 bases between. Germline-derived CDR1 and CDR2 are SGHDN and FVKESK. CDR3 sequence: CASSHLGVGANVLTF. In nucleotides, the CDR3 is TGTGCCAGCAGCCACCTCGGGGTTGGGGCCAACGTCCTGACTTTC. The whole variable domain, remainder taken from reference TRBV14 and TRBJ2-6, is EAGVTQFPSHSVIEKGQTVTLRCDPISGHDNLYWYRRVMGKEIKFLLHFVKESKQDESGMPNNRFLAERTGGTYSTLKVQPAELEDSGVYFCASSHLGVGANVLTFGAGSRLTVL.

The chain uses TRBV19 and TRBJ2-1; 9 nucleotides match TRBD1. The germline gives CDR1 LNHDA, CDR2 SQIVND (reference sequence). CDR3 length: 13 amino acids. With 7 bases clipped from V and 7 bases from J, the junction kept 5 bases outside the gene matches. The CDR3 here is CASMTGGMNEQFF. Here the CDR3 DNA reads TGTGCCAGTATGACAGGGGGTATGAATGAGCAGTTCTTC.

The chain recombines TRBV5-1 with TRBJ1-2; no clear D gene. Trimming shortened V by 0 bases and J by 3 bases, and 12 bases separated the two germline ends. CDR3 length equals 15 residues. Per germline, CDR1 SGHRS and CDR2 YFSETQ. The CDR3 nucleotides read TGCGCCAGCAGCTTGGACCTACGCGGGGACTATGGCTACACCTTC. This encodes CASSLDLRGDYGYTF.

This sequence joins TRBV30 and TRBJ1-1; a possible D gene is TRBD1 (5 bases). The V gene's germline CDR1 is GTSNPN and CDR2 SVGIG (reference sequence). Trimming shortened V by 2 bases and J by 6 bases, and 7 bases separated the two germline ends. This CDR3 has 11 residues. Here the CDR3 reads CAWSPQAEAFF. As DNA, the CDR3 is TGTGCCTGGAGTCCACAGGCTGAAGCTTTCTTT.

Here the CDR3 DNA reads TGTGCCAGCAGTGTGGCGGGAGGAACAGATACGCAGTATTTT. This codes for CASSVAGGTDTQYF. The V call is TRBV2, the J call TRBJ2-3, with 8 bases lining up with TRBD2. The J segment lost 3 bases and the V segment lost 4 bases, leaving 3 bases of the junction unmatched. Germline V gives CDR1 SNHLY, CDR2 FYNNEI. The CDR3 has 14 amino acids.

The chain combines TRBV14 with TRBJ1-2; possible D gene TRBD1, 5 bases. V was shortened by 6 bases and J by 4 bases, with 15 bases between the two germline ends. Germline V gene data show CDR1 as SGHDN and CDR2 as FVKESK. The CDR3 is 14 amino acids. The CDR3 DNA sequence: TGTGCCAGCAGTCGAACCAGGGTCGGCTATGGCTACACCTTC. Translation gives CASSRTRVGYGYTF.

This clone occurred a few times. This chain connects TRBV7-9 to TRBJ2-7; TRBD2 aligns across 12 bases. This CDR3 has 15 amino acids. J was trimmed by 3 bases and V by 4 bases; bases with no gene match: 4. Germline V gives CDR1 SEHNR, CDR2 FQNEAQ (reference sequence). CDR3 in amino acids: CASSSRLAGDYEQYF. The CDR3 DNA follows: TGTGCCAGCAGCTCAAGACTAGCGGGAGACTACGAGCAGTACTTC.

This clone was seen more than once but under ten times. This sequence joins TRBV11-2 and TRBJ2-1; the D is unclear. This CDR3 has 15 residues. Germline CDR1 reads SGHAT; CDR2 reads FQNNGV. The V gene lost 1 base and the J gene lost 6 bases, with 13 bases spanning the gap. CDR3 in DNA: TGTGCCAGCAGCTTAGTCCCTCTAGTAGGCAATGAGCAGTTCTTC. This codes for CASSLVPLVGNEQFF.

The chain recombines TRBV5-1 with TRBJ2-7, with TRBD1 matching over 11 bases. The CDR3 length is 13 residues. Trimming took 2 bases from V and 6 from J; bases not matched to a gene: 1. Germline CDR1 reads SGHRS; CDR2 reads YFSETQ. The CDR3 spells CASSFGTGGEQYF. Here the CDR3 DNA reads TGCGCCAGCAGCTTCGGGACAGGGGGCGAGCAGTACTTC.

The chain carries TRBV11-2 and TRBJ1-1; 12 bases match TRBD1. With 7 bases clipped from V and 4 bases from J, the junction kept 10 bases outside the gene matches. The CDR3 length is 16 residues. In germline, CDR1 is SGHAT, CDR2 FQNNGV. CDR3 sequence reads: CASTPRGQGAPTEAFF. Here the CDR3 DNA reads TGTGCCAGCACCCCTCGGGGACAGGGGGCGCCCACTGAAGCTTTCTTT.

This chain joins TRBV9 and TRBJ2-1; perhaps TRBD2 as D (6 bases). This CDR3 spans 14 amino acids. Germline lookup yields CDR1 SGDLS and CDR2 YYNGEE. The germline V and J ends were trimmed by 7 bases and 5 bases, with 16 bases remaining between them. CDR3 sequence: CASGRDPWDNEQFF. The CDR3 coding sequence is TGTGCCAGCGGGCGGGACCCCTGGGACAATGAGCAGTTCTTC.